Below, one TCR beta chain is given with its context. Looked up from germline, CDR1 is SGHKS and CDR2 is YYEKEE (reference sequence). This CDR3 region has 15 residues. Trimming shortened V by 0 bases and J by 0 bases, and 10 bases separated the two germline ends. This record comes from a study of blood T cell repertoires in COVID-19. Clones were read by immunoSEQ multiplex PCR, and TCRdb kept only the in-frame ones, dropping some. The sample shows approximately 200,000 clones, roughly 81% of them seen only once. The TCR sequence derives from a woman of 80 years or more with COVID-19, enrolled during active disease. The sample taken for sequencing was peripheral blood. The rearrangement uses TRBV5-5 and TRBJ2-7; tentatively, D is TRBD2 (5 bases). For the CDR3, the DNA is TGTGCCAGCAGCTTGGTAGGGAGAAGCTCCTACGAGCAGTACTTC. It codes for CASSLVGRSSYEQYF. Filled out from reference TRBV5-5 and TRBJ2-7, the complete variable domain reads DAGVTQSPTHLIKTRGQQVTLRCSPISGHKSVSWYQQVLGQGPQFIFQYYEKEERGRGNFPDRFSARQFPNYSSELNVNALLLGDSALYLCASSLVGRSSYEQYFGPGTRLTVT.